The source of this T cell receptor beta chain is a study of identical twins. Study results and limitations: It was cross-sectional statistical analysis, not following the same donors, that the conclusions relied on.

TCRdb reprocessed the 5' RACE reads with MiXCR, giving one entry per CDR3 protein. Here the sample spans 450,000 to 650,000 distinct CDR3 sequences, roughly 9.5% being singletons. This clonotype was recorded at least ten times. Its target is not known. The CDR3 loop spans 16 amino acids. Trimming pared 7 bases from V and 4 bases from J, leaving 20 bases between. The data were also submitted as part of a second study, on yellow fever vaccine responses in identical twins. Turning to that study: Twins' vaccine T cell response reportedly gave the appearance of partial convergence and partial personalization.

V gene TRBV12-3 or TRBV12-4 combines with J gene TRBJ2-1; unclear D gene. The receptor comes from a young woman in good health. Sequencing was performed on PBMCs. This CDR3 reads CASIRIGTRIYNEQFF. The CDR3 nucleotides read TGTGCCAGCATCCGAATTGGCACCAGAATTTACAATGAGCAGTTCTTC.